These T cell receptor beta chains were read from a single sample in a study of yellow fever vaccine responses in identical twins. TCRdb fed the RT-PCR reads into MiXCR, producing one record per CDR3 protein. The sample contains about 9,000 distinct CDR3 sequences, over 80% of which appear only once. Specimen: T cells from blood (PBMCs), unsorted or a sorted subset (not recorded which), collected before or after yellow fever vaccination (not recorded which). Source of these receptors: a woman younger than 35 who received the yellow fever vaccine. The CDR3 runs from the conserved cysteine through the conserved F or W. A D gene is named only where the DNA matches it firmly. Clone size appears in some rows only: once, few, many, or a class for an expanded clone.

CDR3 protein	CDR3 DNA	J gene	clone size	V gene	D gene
CASSPNLEFNEQFF	TGCGCCAGCAGCCCCAACTTGGAATTCAATGAGCAGTTCTTC	TRBJ2-1	few	TRBV4-1	NA
CATSDLAGGLNEQYF	TGTGCCACTAGTGATTTAGCGGGCGGCCTAAACGAGCAGTACTTC	TRBJ2-7	NA	TRBV24-1	TRBD2
CASSLLWSHYGYTF	TGTGCCAGCAGTTTATTGTGGAGCCACTATGGCTACACCTTC	TRBJ1-2	NA	TRBV28	NA
CSVQPVDTQYF	TGCAGCGTCCAACCGGTGGATACGCAGTATTTT	TRBJ2-3	NA	TRBV29-1	NA
CASSQEGIANYGYTF	TGTGCCAGCAGCCAAGAGGGAATAGCTAACTATGGCTACACCTTC	TRBJ1-2	NA	TRBV3-1	NA
CASLTSNYEQFF	TGTGCCAGCCTGACTAGTAACTATGAGCAGTTCTTC	TRBJ2-1	NA	TRBV27	NA
CSASDRVNTGELFF	TGCAGCGCCTCAGACAGGGTTAACACCGGGGAGCTGTTTTTT	TRBJ2-2	NA	TRBV29-1	TRBD1
CAISLTDRANTEAFF	TGTGCCATCAGTCTGACGGACAGGGCGAACACTGAAGCTTTCTTT	TRBJ1-1	NA	TRBV10-3	TRBD1
CSVVNPNYGYTF	TGCAGCGTTGTCAACCCTAACTATGGCTACACCTTC	TRBJ1-2	NA	TRBV29-1	NA
CASSRQHYGYTF	TGTGCCAGCAGTCGACAGCACTATGGCTACACCTTC	TRBJ1-2	NA	TRBV6-1	NA
CASSLEGRGNQPQHF	TGTGCCAGCAGTTTAGAGGGGCGAGGCAATCAGCCCCAGCATTTT	TRBJ1-5	NA	TRBV27	NA
CASSGRGLSSYNEQFF	TGTGCCAGCAGTGGGAGGGGACTTAGCTCCTACAATGAGCAGTTCTTC	TRBJ2-1	NA	TRBV25-1	NA
CASSLQGSGNTIYF	TGTGCCAGCAGCTTACAGGGTTCTGGAAACACCATATATTTT	TRBJ1-3	NA	TRBV11-1	NA
CASSQDVASYTDTQYF	TGTGCCAGCAGCCAAGATGTGGCTAGCTACACAGATACGCAGTATTTT	TRBJ2-3	few	TRBV3-1	NA
CASSLAYGNGYTF	TGTGCCAGCAGCTTAGCGTATGGAAATGGCTACACCTTC	TRBJ1-2	NA	TRBV11-1	NA
CSARVEAKNIQYF	TGCAGTGCTAGAGTAGAAGCCAAAAACATTCAGTACTTC	TRBJ2-4	NA	TRBV20-1	NA
CASSSPGEDYVIQETQYF	TGTGCCAGCAGTTCACCCGGCGAGGACTATGTGATCCAAGAGACCCAGTACTTC	TRBJ2-5	NA	TRBV6-5	NA
CASSKKGAGRRTDTQYF	TGTGCCAGCTCGAAGAAGGGAGCGGGAAGACGCACAGATACGCAGTATTTT	TRBJ2-3	NA	TRBV12-3/TRBV12-4	TRBD2
CASSPGQGPYEQYF	TGTGCCAGCAGCCCGGGACAGGGCCCCTACGAGCAGTACTTC	TRBJ2-7	few	TRBV7-7	TRBD1
CASSLDVAAYYEQYF	TGTGCCAGCAGTTTAGACGTCGCGGCCTACTACGAGCAGTACTTC	TRBJ2-7	NA	TRBV12-3/TRBV12-4	NA
CASSQSPLAATDTQYF	TGCGCCAGCAGTCAATCGCCACTAGCGGCCACAGATACGCAGTATTTT	TRBJ2-3	NA	TRBV23-1	TRBD2
CASSLVGTIDEQYF	TGTGCCAGCAGTTTAGTTGGGACCATAGACGAGCAGTACTTC	TRBJ2-7	few	TRBV27	NA
CSVAGGTEGYEQYF	TGCAGCGTTGCAGGGGGAACAGAAGGCTACGAGCAGTACTTC	TRBJ2-7	NA	TRBV29-1	TRBD1
CASSQPTGPGYNEQFF	TGTGCCAGCAGCCAGCCCACGGGTCCGGGCTACAATGAGCAGTTCTTC	TRBJ2-1	NA	TRBV3-1	NA
CASSVGELVLGGELFF	TGTGCCAGCAGTGTTGGGGAGCTAGTCTTAGGCGGGGAGCTGTTTTTT	TRBJ2-2	NA	TRBV2	NA
CASRRQPCSTEAFF	TGTGCCAGCAGACGGCAGCCGTGTAGCACTGAAGCTTTCTTT	TRBJ1-1	NA	TRBV6-8	NA
CATSRRLAEETQYF	TGTGCCACCAGCAGGAGACTAGCGGAAGAGACCCAGTACTTC	TRBJ2-5	NA	TRBV15	TRBD2
CASSTLAGATDTQYF	TGTGCCAGTAGTACCCTAGCGGGAGCCACAGATACGCAGTATTTT	TRBJ2-3	NA	TRBV19	TRBD2
CASKGVDSGTYEQYF	TGTGCCAGCAAGGGGGTAGATAGCGGGACCTACGAGCAGTACTTC	TRBJ2-7	NA	TRBV6-1	TRBD2
CASGFHVNQPQHF	TGTGCTAGTGGTTTTCACGTGAATCAGCCCCAGCATTTT	TRBJ1-5	NA	TRBV12-5	NA
CASSYRSSSTDTQYF	TGTGCCAGCAGTTACAGGTCCTCTAGCACAGATACGCAGTATTTT	TRBJ2-3	NA	TRBV28	NA
CDISERQDGYTF	TGTGACATCAGTGAGCGGCAGGATGGCTACACCTTC	TRBJ1-2	NA	TRBV10-3	NA
CASSLRASGGSSYNEQFF	TGTGCCAGCAGCTTAAGGGCTAGCGGGGGGAGCTCCTACAATGAGCAGTTCTTC	TRBJ2-1	once	TRBV11-2	TRBD2
CASSQLAGGYNEQFF	TGTGCCAGCAGCCAACTAGCGGGAGGGTACAATGAGCAGTTCTTC	TRBJ2-1	NA	TRBV14	TRBD2
CASSAPGLATINEQFF	TGTGCCAGCAGTGCACCGGGACTAGCGACTATTAATGAGCAGTTCTTC	TRBJ2-1	NA	TRBV2	TRBD2
CASRPVPGQGVNTEAFF	TGTGCCAGCAGGCCAGTCCCGGGACAGGGAGTGAACACTGAAGCTTTCTTT	TRBJ1-1	once	TRBV12-3/TRBV12-4	TRBD1
CASGPRDSANTGELFF	TGTGCTAGTGGGCCTAGGGACTCCGCGAACACCGGGGAGCTGTTTTTT	TRBJ2-2	once	TRBV12-5	NA
CASSLQGSDTQYF	TGTGCCAGCAGCTTACAGGGATCAGATACGCAGTATTTT	TRBJ2-3	NA	TRBV7-9	NA
CSARGGGGQETQYF	TGCAGTGCTAGAGGAGGAGGGGGCCAAGAGACCCAGTACTTC	TRBJ2-5	NA	TRBV20-1	NA
CASSLFAGSVYEQYF	TGTGCCAGCAGCTTATTCGCCGGGAGCGTTTACGAGCAGTACTTC	TRBJ2-7	NA	TRBV13	NA
CASSPAGGYNEQFF	TGCGCCAGCAGCCCAGCGGGGGGGTACAATGAGCAGTTCTTC	TRBJ2-1	once	TRBV5-1	TRBD2
CASSPGAGSGYTF	TGTGCCAGCAGCCCGGGTGCGGGTAGTGGCTACACCTTC	TRBJ1-2	few	TRBV9	NA
CASSRQGTNNEQFF	TGTGCCAGCAGTCGACAGGGGACGAACAATGAGCAGTTCTTC	TRBJ2-1	NA	TRBV28	TRBD1
CASSLAGVIYNEQFF	TGTGCCAGCAGCTTAGCTGGGGTTATTTACAATGAGCAGTTCTTC	TRBJ2-1	NA	TRBV7-6	NA
CASSYGRTMRDEQYF	TGTGCCAGCAGTTACGGGCGGACGATGCGGGACGAGCAGTACTTC	TRBJ2-7	NA	TRBV6-5	NA
CASSPRALAGPYNEQFF	TGTGCCAGCTCACCACGGGCACTAGCGGGACCCTACAATGAGCAGTTCTTC	TRBJ2-1	NA	TRBV18	TRBD2
CASSLWGAYNEQFF	TGCGCCAGCAGCTTGTGGGGGGCATACAATGAGCAGTTCTTC	TRBJ2-1	NA	TRBV5-1	NA
CASSHPINRANYGYTF	TGCGCCAGCAGCCACCCCATCAACAGGGCTAACTATGGCTACACCTTC	TRBJ1-2	once	TRBV4-1	NA
CASSFLGTGTYEQYF	TGTGCCAGCAGTTTTCTCGGGACAGGGACCTACGAGCAGTACTTC	TRBJ2-7	NA	TRBV27	TRBD1
CASSLGRQGGSQPQHF	TGTGCCAGCAGCTTAGGTAGACAGGGGGGTAGTCAGCCCCAGCATTTT	TRBJ1-5	NA	TRBV11-3	TRBD1
CASSQTGVLPEAFF	TGTGCCAGCAGCCAGACAGGGGTCCTCCCAGAAGCTTTCTTT	TRBJ1-1	NA	TRBV3-1	TRBD1
CASSEGETQYF	TGTGCCAGCAGTGAGGGGGAGACCCAGTACTTC	TRBJ2-5	few	TRBV2	NA
CASSYWTGDIEQFF	TGTGCCAGCAGCTATTGGACAGGGGACATTGAGCAGTTCTTC	TRBJ2-1	NA	TRBV7-8	TRBD1